A selection of T cell receptor beta chains follows, all from one sample in a study of T cell repertoires in cytomegalovirus infection. TCRdb re-analysed the reads in MiXCR, keeping a single row per CDR3 protein. The sample carries 650,000 to 850,000 distinct CDR3 sequences, just under 30% recorded once. These receptors' antigens are unknown. The sequences come from cultured CD8+ T cells from PBMCs, collected from culture after CMV antigen stimulation. The receptors originated from a human donor in good health (CMV status not recorded). Some clones in this sample may be carry-over from other donors' samples. Both conserved end residues are part of each CDR3. A D gene is named only where the DNA matches it firmly. Size is stated for part of the rows, as once, few or many counts, or as a class when the clone is expanded.

DNA: TGTGCCAGCAGCCCCAGGGGGCTGGCAGATACGCAGTATTTT
CDR3: CASSPRGLADTQYF
length: 14
V: TRBV7-2
D: TRBD1
size: .
J: TRBJ2-3

DNA: TGCGCCAGCAGCCAAGGAGCCATGCCGGTCTCGGGAGCTTTCTTT
CDR3: CASSQGAMPVSGAFF
length: 15
V: TRBV4-3
D: .
size: few
J: TRBJ1-1

DNA: TGTGCCAGCAGGCGGGAAGGGGCCATTAATCAGCCCCAGCATTTT
CDR3: CASRREGAINQPQHF
length: 15
V: TRBV7-2
D: .
size: many
J: TRBJ1-5

DNA: TGTGCCAGCAGTCTTAAGGGGACCGCCACAGATACGCAGTATTTT
CDR3: CASSLKGTATDTQYF
length: 15
V: TRBV2
D: .
size: few
J: TRBJ2-3

DNA: TGTGCCAGCAGCTTAGATACCTTGGGGCAGGACTCGAACACCGGGGAGCTGTTTTTT
CDR3: CASSLDTLGQDSNTGELFF
length: 19
V: TRBV11-3
D: .
size: .
J: TRBJ2-2

DNA: TGCGCCAGCAGCCAACAGCGGGGGGGCGGCACAGATACGCAGTATTTT
CDR3: CASSQQRGGGTDTQYF
length: 16
V: TRBV4-1
D: TRBD2
size: few
J: TRBJ2-3

DNA: TGTGCCAGCAGTTTGGCTAACCAACAAGAGACCCAGTACTTC
CDR3: CASSLANQQETQYF
length: 14
V: TRBV12-3/TRBV12-4
D: .
size: many
J: TRBJ2-5

DNA: TGTGCCAGCAGCCAAGTCGACTTCGAAGCTTTCTTT
CDR3: CASSQVDFEAFF
length: 12
V: TRBV3-1
D: .
size: many
J: TRBJ1-1

DNA: TGTGCCACCTCGACAGGGACTAATGAAAAACTGTTTTTT
CDR3: CATSTGTNEKLFF
length: 13
V: TRBV27
D: TRBD1
size: .
J: TRBJ1-4

DNA: TGTGCCAGCAGCTGGCGAGGGGACAGTATCAACACCGGGGAGCTGTTTTTT
CDR3: CASSWRGDSINTGELFF
length: 17
V: TRBV7-8
D: TRBD1
size: few
J: TRBJ2-2

DNA: TGTGCCATCAGTGAGTCACAGGGCCCCTACAATGAGCAGTTCTTC
CDR3: CAISESQGPYNEQFF
length: 15
V: TRBV10-3
D: .
size: .
J: TRBJ2-1

DNA: TGTGCCAGTAGCGAAGCCTTGAACTATGGCTACACCTTC
CDR3: CASSEALNYGYTF
length: 13
V: TRBV19
D: .
size: once
J: TRBJ1-2

DNA: TGTGCCAGCAGTTACGAGGGTAATGAGCAGTTCTTC
CDR3: CASSYEGNEQFF
length: 12
V: TRBV12-3/TRBV12-4
D: .
size: many
J: TRBJ2-1

DNA: TGCAGTGCTAGATTAACGGGGTTGTTGAGCACTGAAGCTTTCTTT
CDR3: CSARLTGLLSTEAFF
length: 15
V: TRBV20-1
D: .
size: .
J: TRBJ1-1

DNA: TGTGCCAGCAGGCTCAGGGGCGTGAACACTGAAGCTTTCTTT
CDR3: CASRLRGVNTEAFF
length: 14
V: TRBV28
D: .
size: .
J: TRBJ1-1

DNA: TGTGCCAGCAGCCTACTCAGGGGGTATAGCAATCAGCCCCAGCATTTT
CDR3: CASSLLRGYSNQPQHF
length: 16
V: TRBV5-6
D: TRBD1
size: .
J: TRBJ1-5

DNA: TGTGCCAGCAGTTTAGATGGCTATGCCTACAATGAGCAGTTCTTC
CDR3: CASSLDGYAYNEQFF
length: 15
V: TRBV27
D: .
size: .
J: TRBJ2-1

DNA: TGCGCCAGCAGCCAAGCGGGGGAGTGGAACTACGAGCAGTACTTC
CDR3: CASSQAGEWNYEQYF
length: 15
V: TRBV4-1
D: .
size: many
J: TRBJ2-7

DNA: TGCAGTGCCACGGAGAGTGGCGGATTCTACACCTTC
CDR3: CSATESGGFYTF
length: 12
V: TRBV20-1
D: .
size: few
J: TRBJ1-2

DNA: TGTGCCAGCAAGCGAGGATCCTATGTTAATGAAAAACTGTTTTTT
CDR3: CASKRGSYVNEKLFF
length: 15
V: TRBV27
D: .
size: .
J: TRBJ1-4

DNA: TGTGCCAGCAGTATCTCGGGACAGGGGGCTTACACCGGGGAGCTGTTTTTT
CDR3: CASSISGQGAYTGELFF
length: 17
V: TRBV27
D: TRBD1
size: .
J: TRBJ2-2

DNA: TGTGCCAGCAGCTTAGGAATCCGGGACCCTGAAGCTTTCTTT
CDR3: CASSLGIRDPEAFF
length: 14
V: TRBV7-8
D: .
size: many
J: TRBJ1-1

DNA: TGCGCCAGCAGCCATACAGGGGTAGAGACCCAGTACTTC
CDR3: CASSHTGVETQYF
length: 13
V: TRBV5-1
D: TRBD1
size: .
J: TRBJ2-5

DNA: TGTGCCAGCAGTTTAGGGGCCTCGCCCTTTAACAAAAACATTCAGTACTTC
CDR3: CASSLGASPFNKNIQYF
length: 17
V: TRBV12-3/TRBV12-4
D: .
size: few
J: TRBJ2-4

DNA: TGTGCCACCAGCACACAAGGGGGGGCAGATACGCAGTATTTT
CDR3: CATSTQGGADTQYF
length: 14
V: TRBV15
D: .
size: .
J: TRBJ2-3

DNA: TGTGCCAGCAGCCCCTACGGACAGGGGGGGACCCTGAACACCGGGGAGCTGTTTTTT
CDR3: CASSPYGQGGTLNTGELFF
length: 19
V: TRBV7-6
D: TRBD1
size: many
J: TRBJ2-2

DNA: TGTGCCAGCGCTCCCGACTACAATGAGCAGTTCTTC
CDR3: CASAPDYNEQFF
length: 12
V: TRBV6-5
D: .
size: many
J: TRBJ2-1

DNA: TGCGCCAGCAGTCCCCGTTGGCCTGAACAGGGGGTCGATGGCTACACCTTC
CDR3: CASSPRWPEQGVDGYTF
length: 17
V: TRBV10-2
D: TRBD1
size: few
J: TRBJ1-2

DNA: TGTGCCAGCAGCCTACGACCAGGGACAGTCTATGGCTACACCTTC
CDR3: CASSLRPGTVYGYTF
length: 15
V: TRBV9
D: TRBD1
size: .
J: TRBJ1-2

DNA: TGTACCAGCAGCCTCTCGGGACAGGGGGCCTACGAGCAGTACTTC
CDR3: CTSSLSGQGAYEQYF
length: 15
V: TRBV27
D: TRBD1
size: .
J: TRBJ2-7

DNA: TGTGCCAGTAGTCCCTTGGGGCGGGGGGGCCCCAGCACAGATACGCAGTATTTT
CDR3: CASSPLGRGGPSTDTQYF
length: 18
V: TRBV19
D: TRBD2
size: once
J: TRBJ2-3

DNA: TGTGCCAGTAGTATAGAAAGGGCGACTGAAGCTTTCTTT
CDR3: CASSIERATEAFF
length: 13
V: TRBV19
D: .
size: few
J: TRBJ1-1

DNA: TGCGCCAGCAGCCATCCCGGGACAGGGGGAGATTGGAATGAGCAGTTCTTC
CDR3: CASSHPGTGGDWNEQFF
length: 17
V: TRBV4-1
D: TRBD1
size: .
J: TRBJ2-1

DNA: TGTGCCAGCAGTTACAGGGCAGGAACCGGGGAGCTGTTTTTT
CDR3: CASSYRAGTGELFF
length: 14
V: TRBV6-5
D: .
size: .
J: TRBJ2-2

DNA: TGTGCCAGCAGCTGGAATGAGCAGTTCTTC
CDR3: CASSWNEQFF
length: 10
V: TRBV7-9
D: .
size: many
J: TRBJ2-1

DNA: TGTGCCAGCAGCTTAGAGGGAAAAACGTCCTACTTC
CDR3: CASSLEGKTSYF
length: 12
V: TRBV7-8
D: .
size: few
J: TRBJ2-7